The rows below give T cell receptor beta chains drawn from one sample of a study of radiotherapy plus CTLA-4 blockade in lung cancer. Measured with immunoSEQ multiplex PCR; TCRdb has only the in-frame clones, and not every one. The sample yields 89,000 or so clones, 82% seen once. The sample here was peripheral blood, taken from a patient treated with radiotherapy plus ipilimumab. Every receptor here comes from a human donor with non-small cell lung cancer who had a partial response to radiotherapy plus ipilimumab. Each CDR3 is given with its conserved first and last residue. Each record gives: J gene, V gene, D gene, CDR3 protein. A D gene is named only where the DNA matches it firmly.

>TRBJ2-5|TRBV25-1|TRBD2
CASSEPTSGRNAQYF
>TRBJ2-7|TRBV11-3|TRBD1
CASSLGDRAYEQYF
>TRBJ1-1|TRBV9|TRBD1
CASSAGGRSEAFF
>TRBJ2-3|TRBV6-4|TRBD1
CASSRQGSDTQYF
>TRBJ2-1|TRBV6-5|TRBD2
CASETSLRPYNEQFF
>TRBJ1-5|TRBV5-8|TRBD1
CASSAYRDRNQPQHF
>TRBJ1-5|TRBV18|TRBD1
CASSPRTGGDQPQHF
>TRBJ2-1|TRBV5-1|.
CASSLANSPYNEQFF
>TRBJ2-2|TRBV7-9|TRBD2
CASSLAAGGAHTGELFF
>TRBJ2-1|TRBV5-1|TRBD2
CASSTGTSGRANEQFF
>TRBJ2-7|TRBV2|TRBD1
CASSGNRDSEQYF
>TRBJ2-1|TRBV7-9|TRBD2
CASSLAPGLAEYNEQFF
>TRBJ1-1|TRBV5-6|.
CASSLFPTDTEAFF
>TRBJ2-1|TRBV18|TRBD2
CASSPPGLAGVGEQFF
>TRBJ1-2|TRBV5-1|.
CASSITGGAGYTF
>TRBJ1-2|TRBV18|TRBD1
CASSPDREGYTF
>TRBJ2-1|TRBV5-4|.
CASSGPGAGGQSRNEQFF
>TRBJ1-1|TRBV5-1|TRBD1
CASRKKGLRGRLSSTEAFF
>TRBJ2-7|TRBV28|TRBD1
CASSQQGVSYEQYF
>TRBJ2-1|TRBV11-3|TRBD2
CASSLGGWEQFF
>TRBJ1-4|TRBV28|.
CATADTTNEKLFF
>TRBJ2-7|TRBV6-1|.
CASTPEWASPYEQYF
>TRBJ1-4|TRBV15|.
CATSRRGRTATNEKLFF
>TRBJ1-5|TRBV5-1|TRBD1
CASSLTWQGAGSNQPQHF
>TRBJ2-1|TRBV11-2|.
CASLPSGGGRGYHDEQFF
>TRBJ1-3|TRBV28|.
CASSSTGLTGNTIYF
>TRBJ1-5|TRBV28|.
CASSGRVPNQPQHF
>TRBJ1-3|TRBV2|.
CASRAEGNTIYF
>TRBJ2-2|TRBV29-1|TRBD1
CSVTDRGAGTGELFF
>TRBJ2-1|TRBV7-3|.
CASSNTELSYNEQFF
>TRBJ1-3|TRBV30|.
CAWSLFGNTIYF
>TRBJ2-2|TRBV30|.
CAWKGGGTGELFF
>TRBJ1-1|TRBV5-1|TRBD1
CASNLGQMNTEAFF
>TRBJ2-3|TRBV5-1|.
CASSLTRNTQYF
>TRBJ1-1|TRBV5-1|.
CASSLMTGSNTEAFF
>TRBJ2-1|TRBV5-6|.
CASSSGTRTYNEQFF
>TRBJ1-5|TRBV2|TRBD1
CASSKGEQGKKPQHF
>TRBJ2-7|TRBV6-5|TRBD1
CASSGARTGVGEQYF
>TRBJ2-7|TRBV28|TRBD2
CASSRLAGYEQYF
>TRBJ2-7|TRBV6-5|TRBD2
CASRRTGTSDYEQYF
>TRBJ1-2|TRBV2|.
CASSGGHFDGYTF
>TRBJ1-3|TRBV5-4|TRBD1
CARSLPGDRDSGNTIYF
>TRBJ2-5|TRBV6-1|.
CASSPGGREPETQYF
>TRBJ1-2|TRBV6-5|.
CASSTQVGYGYTF
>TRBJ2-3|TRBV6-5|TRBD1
CATRGNRGTDTQYF
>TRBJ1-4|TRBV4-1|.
CASSQSGTTNEKLFF
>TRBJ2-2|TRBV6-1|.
CATLPGQKPGELFF
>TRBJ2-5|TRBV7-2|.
CASSLDVRETQYF
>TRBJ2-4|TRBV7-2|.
CASSLIRAGDIQYF
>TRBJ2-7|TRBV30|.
CASGRIEIEQYF